This entry lists 2 T cell receptor beta chains sequenced from one sample in a study of T cell repertoires in cytomegalovirus infection. The antigens for these receptors are not known. TCRdb re-analysed the reads in MiXCR, keeping a single row per CDR3 protein. The top ten clones hold around 48% of a sample with a few hundred thousand distinct CDR3 sequences, approximately 40% of them seen once. Sequenced here: cultured PBMCs, sampled from culture after CMV antigen stimulation. Source of these receptors: a human donor in good health (CMV status not recorded). Some clones in this sample may be carry-over from other donors' samples.

The chain joins TRBV20-1 to TRBJ2-7; tentatively, D is TRBD1 (6 bases). With 7 bases removed from V and 2 bases from J, the gap between germline ends came to 12 bases. The CDR3 consists of 12 residues. The germline CDR1 and CDR2 sequences are DFQATT and SNEGSKA (reference sequence). CDR3 bases: TGCAGTGTCCAGGGGTCGGCCTACGAGCAGTACTTC. Protein product: CSVQGSAYEQYF.

The genes are TRBV7-6 and TRBJ2-7; the D gene is possibly TRBD2 (6 bases). V lost 5 bases and J 2 bases, leaving 10 bases between the germline ends. This CDR3 contains 13 residues. Germline lookup yields CDR1 SGHVS and CDR2 FNYEAQ. This CDR3 is CASSGGATYEQYF. The DNA of the CDR3 is TGTGCCAGCAGCGGAGGGGCTACCTACGAGCAGTACTTC.